The clone carrying this T cell receptor (beta chain) was counted many times. Its antigen is not identified. These data belong to a study of T-cell memory formation after mild COVID-19. On the study more broadly: Clustering of TCRs was largely donor specific. Broader study findings: Later expanders leaned CD4+, whereas clones that contracted between day 15 and 85 were balanced CD4/CD8. Pre-infection memory harbored some responding clones, suggesting cross-reactive memory joined.

TCRdb redid the calling of the 5' RACE reads with MiXCR, one entry per CDR3 protein. In the table there are about 400,000 distinct CDR3 sequences, roughly 15% of which are singletons. V shed 0 bases and J shed 1 base, with 10 bases lying between them. Germline CDR1 is LGHNA and CDR2 is YSLEER. The CDR3 loop spans 16 amino acids. This chain connects TRBV4-3 to TRBJ1-5; a weak D match, TRBD1 (5 bases). The TCR originated in a man younger than 30 who had mild COVID-19 (a few samples of this study predate the infection). Cell type and time point are not known. Sequences were obtained from PBMCs or a T cell subset sorted from them (not recorded which). The CDR3 DNA reads as TGCGCCAGCAGCCAAGATAGGGGTGGGAGCAATCAGCCCCAGCATTTT. It yields the protein CASSQDRGGSNQPQHF.